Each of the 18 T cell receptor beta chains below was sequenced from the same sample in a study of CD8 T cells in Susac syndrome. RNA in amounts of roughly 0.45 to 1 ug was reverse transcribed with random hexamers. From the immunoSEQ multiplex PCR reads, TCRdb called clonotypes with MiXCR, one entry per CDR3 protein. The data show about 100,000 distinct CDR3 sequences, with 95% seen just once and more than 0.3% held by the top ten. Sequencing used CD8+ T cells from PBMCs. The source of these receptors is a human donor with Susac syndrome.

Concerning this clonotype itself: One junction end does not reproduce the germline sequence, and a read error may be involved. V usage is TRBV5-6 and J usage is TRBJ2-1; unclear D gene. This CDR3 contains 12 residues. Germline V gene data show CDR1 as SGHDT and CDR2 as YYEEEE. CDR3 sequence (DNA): TGTGTCAGCAGCTTGCTAAGCGATGAGCAGTTCTTC. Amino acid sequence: CVSSLLSDEQFF.

This CDR3 reads CASSDRERAETQYF. The CDR3 coding sequence is TGCGCCAGCAGTGATCGAGAGCGAGCTGAGACCCAGTACTTC. This chain uses TRBV10-2 with TRBJ2-5; D gene uncertain. The V gene's germline CDR1 is WSHSY and CDR2 SAAADI. CDR3 length: 14 residues. V was shortened by 3 bases and J by 5 bases, with 13 bases between the two germline ends.

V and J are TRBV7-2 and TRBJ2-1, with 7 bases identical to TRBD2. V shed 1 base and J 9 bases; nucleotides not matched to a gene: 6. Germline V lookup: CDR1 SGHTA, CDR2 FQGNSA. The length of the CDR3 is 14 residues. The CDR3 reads CASSLVEGRVEQFF. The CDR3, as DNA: TGTGCCAGCAGCTTAGTTGAGGGGAGGGTTGAGCAGTTCTTC.

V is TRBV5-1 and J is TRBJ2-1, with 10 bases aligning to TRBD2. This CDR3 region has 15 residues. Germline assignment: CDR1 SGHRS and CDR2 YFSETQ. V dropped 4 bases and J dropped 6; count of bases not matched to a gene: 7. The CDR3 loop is CASSGTSGTTNEQFF. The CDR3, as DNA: TGCGCCAGCAGCGGCACTAGCGGGACCACCAATGAGCAGTTCTTC.

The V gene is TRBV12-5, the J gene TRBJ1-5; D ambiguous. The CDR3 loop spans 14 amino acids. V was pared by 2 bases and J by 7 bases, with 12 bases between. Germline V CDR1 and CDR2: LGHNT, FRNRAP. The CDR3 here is CASGLTQVRQPQHF. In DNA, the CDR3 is TGTGCTAGTGGTTTGACCCAGGTACGGCAGCCCCAGCATTTT.

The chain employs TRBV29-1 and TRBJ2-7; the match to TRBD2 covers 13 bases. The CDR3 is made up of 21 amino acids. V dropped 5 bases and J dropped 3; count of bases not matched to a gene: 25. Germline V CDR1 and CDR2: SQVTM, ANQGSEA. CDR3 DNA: TGCAGCGTTCTGGTCCCGGCAGGGACTAGCGGGATCACTCTCCTTTTCTACGAGCAGTACTTC. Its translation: CSVLVPAGTSGITLLFYEQYF.

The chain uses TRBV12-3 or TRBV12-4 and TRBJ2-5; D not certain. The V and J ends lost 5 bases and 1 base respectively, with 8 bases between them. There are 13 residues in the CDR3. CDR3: CASSQWGQETQYF. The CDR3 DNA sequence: TGTGCCAGCAGTCAATGGGGCCAAGAGACCCAGTACTTC.

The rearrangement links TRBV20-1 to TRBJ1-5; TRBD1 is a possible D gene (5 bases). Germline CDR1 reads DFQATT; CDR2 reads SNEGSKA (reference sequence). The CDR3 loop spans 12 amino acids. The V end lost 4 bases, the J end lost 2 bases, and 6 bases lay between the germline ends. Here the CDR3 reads CSATRGNQPQHF. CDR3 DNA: TGCAGTGCTACCAGGGGCAATCAGCCCCAGCATTTT.

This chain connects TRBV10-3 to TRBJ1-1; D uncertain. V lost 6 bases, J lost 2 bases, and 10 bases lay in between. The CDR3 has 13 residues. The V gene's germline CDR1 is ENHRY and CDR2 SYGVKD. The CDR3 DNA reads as TGTGCCATCAGCCAGGCGTCTAACACTGAAGCTTTCTTT. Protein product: CAISQASNTEAFF.

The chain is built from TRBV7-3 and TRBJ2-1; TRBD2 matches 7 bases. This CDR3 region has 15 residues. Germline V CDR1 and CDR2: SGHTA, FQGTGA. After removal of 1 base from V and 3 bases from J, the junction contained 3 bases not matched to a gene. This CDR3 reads CASSLIASGYNEQFF. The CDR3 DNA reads TGTGCCAGCAGCTTAATCGCTAGCGGCTACAATGAGCAGTTCTTC.

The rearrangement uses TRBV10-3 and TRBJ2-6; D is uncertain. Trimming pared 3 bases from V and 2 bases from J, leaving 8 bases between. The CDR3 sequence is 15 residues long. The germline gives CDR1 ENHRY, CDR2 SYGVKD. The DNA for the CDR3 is TGTGCCATCAGTGAAGGCCGGGCTGGGGCCAACGTCCTGACTTTC. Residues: CAISEGRAGANVLTF.

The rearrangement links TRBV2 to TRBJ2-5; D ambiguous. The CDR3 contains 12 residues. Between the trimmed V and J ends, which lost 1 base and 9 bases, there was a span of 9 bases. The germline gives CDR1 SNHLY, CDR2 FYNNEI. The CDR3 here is CASSEEGGPQYF. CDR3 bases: TGTGCCAGCAGTGAAGAGGGTGGGCCCCAGTACTTC.

CDR3 in amino acids: CATSEGFNQPQHF. In DNA, the CDR3 is TGTGCCACCAGTGAAGGCTTCAATCAGCCCCAGCATTTT. The V gene is TRBV24-1, the J gene TRBJ1-5; D gene ambiguous. Germline V lookup: CDR1 KGHDR, CDR2 SFDVKD. The CDR3 is 13 residues long. V lost 4 bases and J 3 bases, leaving 6 bases between the germline ends.

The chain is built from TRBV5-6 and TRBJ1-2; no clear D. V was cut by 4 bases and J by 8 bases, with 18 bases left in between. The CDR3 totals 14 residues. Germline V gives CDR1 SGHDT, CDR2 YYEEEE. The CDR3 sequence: CASSPGGILGGYTF. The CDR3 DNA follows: TGTGCCAGCAGCCCCGGCGGAATCCTCGGGGGCTACACCTTC.

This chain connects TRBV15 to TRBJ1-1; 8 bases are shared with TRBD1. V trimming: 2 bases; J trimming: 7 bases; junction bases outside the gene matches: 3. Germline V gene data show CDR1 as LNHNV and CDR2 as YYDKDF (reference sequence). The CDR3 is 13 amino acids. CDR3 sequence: CATSRQGAVEAFF. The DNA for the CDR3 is TGTGCCACCAGCAGACAGGGGGCAGTTGAAGCTTTCTTT.

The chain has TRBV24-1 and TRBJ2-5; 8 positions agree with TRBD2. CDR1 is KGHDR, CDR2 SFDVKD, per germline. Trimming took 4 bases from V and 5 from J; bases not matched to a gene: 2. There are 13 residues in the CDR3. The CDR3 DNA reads TGTGCCACCAGTGAAGCGGGGGCGGAGACCCAGTACTTC. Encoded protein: CATSEAGAETQYF.

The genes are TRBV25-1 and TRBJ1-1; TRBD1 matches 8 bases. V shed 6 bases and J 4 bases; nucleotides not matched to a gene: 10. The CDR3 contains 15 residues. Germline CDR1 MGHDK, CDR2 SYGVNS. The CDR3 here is CASSPDRGLGTEAFF. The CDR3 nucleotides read TGTGCCAGCAGCCCAGACAGGGGATTGGGCACTGAAGCTTTCTTT.

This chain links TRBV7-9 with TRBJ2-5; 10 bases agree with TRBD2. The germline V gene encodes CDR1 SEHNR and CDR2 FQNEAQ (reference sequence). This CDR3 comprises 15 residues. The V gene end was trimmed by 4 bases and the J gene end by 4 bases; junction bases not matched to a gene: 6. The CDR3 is CASSWVAGGRETQYF. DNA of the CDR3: TGTGCCAGCAGCTGGGTAGCGGGGGGTCGAGAGACCCAGTACTTC.